What follows are 17 T cell receptor beta chains derived from one specimen sequenced in a study of cytomegalovirus exposure and HLA in healthy donors. 60 Vbeta and 13 Jbeta primers were used in PCR. Sequenced by immunoSEQ multiplex PCR; TCRdb stores in-frame clones only, minus some. The table records about 160,000 clones, 73% of them present only once. Sequenced sample: PBMCs. The source is a woman younger than 35 in good health and CMV-seronegative.

The chain recombines TRBV7-6 with TRBJ2-1; D is undetermined. This CDR3 region has 11 residues. V was shortened by 5 bases and J by 9 bases, with 8 bases between the two germline ends. Germline V gene sequence: CDR1 SGHVS, CDR2 FNYEAQ. Here the CDR3 reads CASSNSGEQFF. CDR3 bases: TGTGCCAGCAGCAACTCGGGTGAGCAGTTCTTC. Full variable domain (missing parts from reference TRBV7-6 and TRBJ2-1): GAGVSQSPRYKVTKRGQDVALRCDPISGHVSLYWYRQALGQGPEFLTYFNYEAQQDKSGLPNDRFSAERPEGSISTLTIQRTEQRDSAMYRCASSNSGEQFFGPGTRLTVL.

The chain carries TRBV6-1 and TRBJ2-7; the D gene is possibly TRBD1 (5 bases). Trimming took off 1 base at V and 7 bases at J, with 17 bases between the two ends. Germline V gene lookup returns CDR1 MNHNS and CDR2 SASEGT. The CDR3 runs to 15 residues. The CDR3 DNA follows: TGTGCCAGCAGTGAAGGGGGCCCCTTAAGTGGAGAGCAGTACGTC. Translating gives CASSEGGPLSGEQYV.

The chain combines TRBV7-2 with TRBJ2-3, with TRBD2 matching 12 bases. The germline V gene encodes CDR1 SGHTA and CDR2 FQGNSA. This CDR3 spans 15 amino acids. Unmatched junction bases numbered 6, after V lost 5 bases and J lost 6 bases. CDR3 protein: CASSPLAGGWDTQYF. For the CDR3, the DNA is TGTGCCAGCAGCCCTCTAGCGGGGGGGTGGGATACGCAGTATTTT.

This rearrangement joins TRBV7-9 to TRBJ1-2, with 8 positions matching TRBD1. V dropped 2 bases and J dropped 6; count of bases not matched to a gene: 2. This CDR3 is built from 13 residues. Germline V lookup: CDR1 SEHNR, CDR2 FQNEAQ (reference sequence). For the CDR3, the DNA is TGTGCCAGCAGCTTACAGGGGGCGAATGGCTACACCTTC. It encodes CASSLQGANGYTF.

The chain combines TRBV10-3 with TRBJ1-2, with 8 positions matching TRBD1. Trimming removed 2 bases from V and 2 bases from J; junction bases left unmatched: 4. The CDR3 spans 15 residues. Germline-derived CDR1 and CDR2 are ENHRY and SYGVKD. This chain's CDR3 is CAISEDRGVNYGYTF. The CDR3 DNA reads TGTGCCATCAGTGAGGACAGGGGAGTAAACTATGGCTACACCTTC.

The rearrangement links TRBV7-2 to TRBJ2-1; no clear D gene. The CDR3 totals 13 residues. V gave up 5 bases and J gave up 8 bases, with 13 bases separating them. Per germline, CDR1 SGHTA and CDR2 FQGNSA. The CDR3 reads CASSLFTADEQFF. CDR3 sequence (DNA): TGTGCCAGCAGCCTTTTTACAGCCGATGAGCAGTTCTTC.

This clone was detected a few times. At the DNA level, this CDR3 is encoded by other sequences in the same sample as well. This chain joins TRBV18 and TRBJ2-5, with 9 bases lining up with TRBD1. V was pared by 3 bases and J by 5 bases, with 1 base of the junction left unmatched. There are 13 residues in the CDR3. In germline, CDR1 is KGHSH, CDR2 LQKENI. In DNA form, the CDR3 reads TGTGCCAGCTCACCGGGACAGGGTGAGACCCAGTACTTC. Residues: CASSPGQGETQYF.

The chain joins TRBV2 to TRBJ2-5; 7 bases map to TRBD1. After removal of 7 bases from V and 2 bases from J, the junction contained 7 bases not matched to a gene. CDR1 SNHLY and CDR2 FYNNEI come from the germline V gene. The CDR3 spans 14 residues. The DNA of the CDR3 is TGTGCCAGCAACCTCGACAGGGCTCAAGAGACCCAGTACTTC. Amino acids: CASNLDRAQETQYF.

This chain connects TRBV7-9 to TRBJ2-5, with 7 bases aligning to TRBD1. CDR3 size: 15 residues. In germline, CDR1 is SEHNR, CDR2 FQNEAQ (reference sequence). Germline trimming cut 4 bases from V and 0 bases from J; bases unmatched to any gene: 5. The CDR3: CASSSGTVYQETQYF. CDR3 nucleotide sequence: TGTGCCAGCAGCTCCGGGACAGTGTACCAAGAGACCCAGTACTTC.

The V call is TRBV28, the J call TRBJ2-1, with 8 nucleotides matching TRBD2. The V gene end was trimmed by 6 bases and the J gene end by 8 bases; junction bases not matched to a gene: 18. Germline V gives CDR1 MDHEN, CDR2 SYDVKM. The CDR3 extends over 17 amino acids. The CDR3 coding sequence is TGTGCCAGCAGGACAGCGGGGGCCGCCATTAAACGTGATGAGCAGTTCTTC. It codes for CASRTAGAAIKRDEQFF.

V and J are TRBV30 and TRBJ1-4, with a weak D call TRBD1 (6 bases). CDR3 length: 14 amino acids. The germline gives CDR1 GTSNPN, CDR2 SVGIG (reference sequence). Deletions cut 0 bases from V and 5 bases from J, with 10 bases between. The CDR3 region has the DNA TGTGCCTGGAGTGTAGGCCAGGGGAATGAAAAACTGTTTTTT. It translates to CAWSVGQGNEKLFF.

The chain links TRBV4-1 to TRBJ2-7; possible D gene TRBD2, 7 bases. The length of the CDR3 is 13 residues. The ends were cut back, 0 bases at V and 6 bases at J, with 9 bases in the middle. Germline V gene sequence: CDR1 MGHRA, CDR2 YSYEKL. CDR3 bases: TGCGCCAGCAGCCAAGATGGGGGGGCCGAGCAGTACTTC. It is translated as CASSQDGGAEQYF.

The chain links TRBV5-4 to TRBJ2-2, with TRBD2 matching over 7 bases. The trim removed 2 bases at V and 5 bases at J, leaving 18 bases unmatched. Germline CDR1 and CDR2: SGHNT and YYREEE (reference sequence). This CDR3 spans 19 amino acids. CDR3 region: CASSLIFWSAGVKTGELFF. The CDR3 nucleotides read TGTGCCAGCAGCTTAATATTTTGGTCCGCGGGAGTAAAGACCGGGGAGCTGTTTTTT.

The gene calls are TRBV5-3 and TRBJ2-1, with D possibly being TRBD1 (5 bases). TRBV5-3 is identified as an open reading frame with a role that is uncertain. This CDR3 is 17 amino acids long. Trimming stripped 0 bases from V and 4 bases from J, with 17 bases between. The DNA of the CDR3 is TGTGCCAGAAGCTTGGAAGGGGATGGAGTGTATTACAATGAGCAGTTCTTC. Its translation: CARSLEGDGVYYNEQFF.

The chain recombines TRBV7-2 with TRBJ2-3; 7 bases align to TRBD1. CDR1 and CDR2 from the germline V gene are SGHTA and FQGNSA. With 5 bases clipped from V and 2 bases from J, the junction kept 4 bases outside the gene matches. The CDR3 has 14 amino acids. The CDR3 bases are TGTGCCAGCAGCACGACAGGGACCACAGATACGCAGTATTTT. Its translation is CASSTTGTTDTQYF.

This rearrangement joins TRBV6-4 to TRBJ2-3, with D perhaps TRBD1 (6 bases). V was pared by 5 bases and J by 1 base, with 16 bases between. The CDR3 has 16 amino acids. The germline V gene encodes CDR1 MRHNA and CDR2 SNTAGT. CDR3 sequence reads: CASSNRHRDGTDTQYF. CDR3 bases: TGTGCCAGCAGTAACCGCCACAGGGACGGCACAGATACGCAGTATTTT.

The chain uses TRBV9 and TRBJ1-2; 11 bases agree with TRBD1. The germline V gene encodes CDR1 SGDLS and CDR2 YYNGEE. The CDR3 spans 17 residues. J was trimmed by 4 bases and V by 3 bases; bases with no gene match: 11. This CDR3 is CASSATSGTGGGYGYTF. In DNA, the CDR3 is TGTGCCAGCAGCGCTACCTCCGGGACAGGGGGTGGCTATGGCTACACCTTC.